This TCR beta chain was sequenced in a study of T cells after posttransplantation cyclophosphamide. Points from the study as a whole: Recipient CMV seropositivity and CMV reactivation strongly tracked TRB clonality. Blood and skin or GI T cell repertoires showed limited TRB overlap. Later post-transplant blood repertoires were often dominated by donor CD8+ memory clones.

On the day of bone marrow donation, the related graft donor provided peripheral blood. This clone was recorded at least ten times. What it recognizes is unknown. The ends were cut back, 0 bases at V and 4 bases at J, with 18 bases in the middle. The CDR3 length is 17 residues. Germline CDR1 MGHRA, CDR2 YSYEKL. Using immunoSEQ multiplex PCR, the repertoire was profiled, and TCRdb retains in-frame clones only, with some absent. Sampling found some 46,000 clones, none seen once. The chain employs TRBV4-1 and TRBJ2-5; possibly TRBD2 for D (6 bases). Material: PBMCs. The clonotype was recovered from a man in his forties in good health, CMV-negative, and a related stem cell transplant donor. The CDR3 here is CASSQDYRRDGGETQYF. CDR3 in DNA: TGCGCCAGCAGCCAAGATTATAGGCGAGACGGGGGAGAGACCCAGTACTTC.